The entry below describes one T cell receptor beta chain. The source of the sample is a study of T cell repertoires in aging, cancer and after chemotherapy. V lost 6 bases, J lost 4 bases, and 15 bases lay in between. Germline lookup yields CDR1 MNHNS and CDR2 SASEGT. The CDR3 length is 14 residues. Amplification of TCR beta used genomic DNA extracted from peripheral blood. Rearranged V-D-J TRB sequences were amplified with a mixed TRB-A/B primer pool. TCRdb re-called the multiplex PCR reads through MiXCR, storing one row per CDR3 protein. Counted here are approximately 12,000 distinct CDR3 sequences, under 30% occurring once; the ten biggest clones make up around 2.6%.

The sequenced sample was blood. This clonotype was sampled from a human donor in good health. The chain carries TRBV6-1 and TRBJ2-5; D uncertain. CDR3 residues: CASSPPRSPETQYF. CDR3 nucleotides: TGTGCCAGCAGCCCTCCTCGTAGTCCAGAGACCCAGTACTTC.